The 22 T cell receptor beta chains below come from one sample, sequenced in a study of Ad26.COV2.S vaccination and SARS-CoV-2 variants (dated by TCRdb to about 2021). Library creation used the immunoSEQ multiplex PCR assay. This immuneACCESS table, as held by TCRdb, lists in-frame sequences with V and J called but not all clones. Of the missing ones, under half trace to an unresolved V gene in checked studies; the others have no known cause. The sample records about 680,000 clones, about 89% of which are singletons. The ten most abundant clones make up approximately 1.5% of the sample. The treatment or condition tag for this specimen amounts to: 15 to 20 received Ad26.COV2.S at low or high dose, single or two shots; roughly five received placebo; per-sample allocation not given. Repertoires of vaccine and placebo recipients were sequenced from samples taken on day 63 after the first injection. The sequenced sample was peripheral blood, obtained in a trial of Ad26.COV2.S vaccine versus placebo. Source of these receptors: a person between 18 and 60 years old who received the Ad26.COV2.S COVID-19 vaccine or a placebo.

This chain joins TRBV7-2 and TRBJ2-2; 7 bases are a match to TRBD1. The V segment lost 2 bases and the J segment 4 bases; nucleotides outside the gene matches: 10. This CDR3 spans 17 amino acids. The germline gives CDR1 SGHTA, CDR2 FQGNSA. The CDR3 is CASSLTGTALSTGELFF. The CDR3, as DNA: TGTGCCAGCAGCTTAACCGGGACAGCCCTATCCACCGGGGAGCTGTTTTTT.

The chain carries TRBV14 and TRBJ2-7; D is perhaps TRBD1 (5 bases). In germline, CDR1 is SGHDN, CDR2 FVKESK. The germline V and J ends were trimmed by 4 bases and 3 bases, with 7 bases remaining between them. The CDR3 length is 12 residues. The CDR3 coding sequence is TGTGCCAGCAGCCGACAGTTCTACGAGCAGTACTTC. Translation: CASSRQFYEQYF.

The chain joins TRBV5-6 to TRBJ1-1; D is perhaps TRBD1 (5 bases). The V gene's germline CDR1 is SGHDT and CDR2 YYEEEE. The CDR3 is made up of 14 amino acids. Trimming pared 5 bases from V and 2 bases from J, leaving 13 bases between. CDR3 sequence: CASSPGTHNTEAFF. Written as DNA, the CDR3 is TGTGCCAGCAGTCCAGGGACGCACAACACTGAAGCTTTCTTT.

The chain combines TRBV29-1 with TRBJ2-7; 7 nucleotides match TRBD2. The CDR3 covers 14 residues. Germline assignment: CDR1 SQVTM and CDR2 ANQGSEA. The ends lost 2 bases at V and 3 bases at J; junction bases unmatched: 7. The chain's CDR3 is CSVEFAGDGYEQYF. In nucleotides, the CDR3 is TGCAGCGTTGAATTCGCGGGAGACGGCTACGAGCAGTACTTC.

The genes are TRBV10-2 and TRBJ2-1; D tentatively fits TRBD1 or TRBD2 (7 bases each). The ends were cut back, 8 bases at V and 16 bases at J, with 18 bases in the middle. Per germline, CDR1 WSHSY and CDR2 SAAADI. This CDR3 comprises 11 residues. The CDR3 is CASEVAGGVFF. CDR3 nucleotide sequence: TGCGCCAGCGAGGTGGCAGGGGGGGTTTTCTTC.

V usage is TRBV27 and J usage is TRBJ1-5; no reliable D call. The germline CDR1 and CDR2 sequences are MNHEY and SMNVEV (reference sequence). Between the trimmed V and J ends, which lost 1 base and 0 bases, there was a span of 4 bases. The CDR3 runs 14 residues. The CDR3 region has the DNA TGTGCCAGCAGTTTATTTTATAGCAATCAGCCCCAGCATTTT. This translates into CASSLFYSNQPQHF.

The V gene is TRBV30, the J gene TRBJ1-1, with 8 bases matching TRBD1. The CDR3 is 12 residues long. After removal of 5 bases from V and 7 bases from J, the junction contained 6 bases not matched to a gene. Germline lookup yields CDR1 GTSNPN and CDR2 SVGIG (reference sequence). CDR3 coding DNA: TGTGCCTGGGGACAGGGACCTTATGAAGCTTTCTTT. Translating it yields CAWGQGPYEAFF. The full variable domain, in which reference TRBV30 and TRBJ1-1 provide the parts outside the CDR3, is SQTIHQWPATLVQPVGSPLSLECTVEGTSNPNLYWYRQAAGRGLQLLFYSVGIGQISSEVPQNLSASRPQDRQFILSSKKLLLSDSGFYLCAWGQGPYEAFFGQGTRLTVV.

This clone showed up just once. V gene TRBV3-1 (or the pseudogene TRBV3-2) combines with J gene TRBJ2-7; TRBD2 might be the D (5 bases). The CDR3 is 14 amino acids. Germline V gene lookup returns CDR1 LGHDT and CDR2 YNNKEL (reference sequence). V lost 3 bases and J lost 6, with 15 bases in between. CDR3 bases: TGTGCCAGCAGCCAGGGCGGAGGCTTCTCCGAGCAGTACTTC. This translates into CASSQGGGFSEQYF.

The chain's CDR3 is CASSLGTANTGELFF. The CDR3 nucleotides read TGTGCCAGCAGCCTCGGGACGGCCAACACCGGGGAGCTGTTTTTT. The gene calls are TRBV7-9 and TRBJ2-2; perhaps D is TRBD1 or TRBD2 (5 bases each). Germline loops: CDR1 SEHNR, CDR2 FQNEAQ (reference sequence). The CDR3 spans 15 residues. The V and J ends lost 5 bases and 2 bases respectively, with 12 bases between them. The complete variable domain, with remaining parts taken from reference TRBV7-9 and TRBJ2-2, reads DTGVSQNPRHKITKRGQNVTFRCDPISEHNRLYWYRQTLGQGPEFLTYFQNEAQLEKSRLLSDRFSAERPKGSFSTLEIQRTEQGDSAMYLCASSLGTANTGELFFGEGSRLTVL.

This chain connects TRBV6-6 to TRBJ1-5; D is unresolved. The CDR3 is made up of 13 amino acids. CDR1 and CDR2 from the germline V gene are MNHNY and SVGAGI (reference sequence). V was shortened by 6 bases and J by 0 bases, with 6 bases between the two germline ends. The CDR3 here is CASRHFSNQPQHF. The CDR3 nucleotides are TGTGCCAGCAGGCACTTTAGCAATCAGCCCCAGCATTTT.

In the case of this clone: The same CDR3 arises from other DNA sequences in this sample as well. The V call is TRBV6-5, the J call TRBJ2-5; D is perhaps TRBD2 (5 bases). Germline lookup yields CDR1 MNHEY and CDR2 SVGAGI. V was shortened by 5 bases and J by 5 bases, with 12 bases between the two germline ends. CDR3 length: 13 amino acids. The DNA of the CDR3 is TGTGCCAGCAGTCGAACTAGGACTGAGACCCAGTACTTC. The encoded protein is CASSRTRTETQYF.

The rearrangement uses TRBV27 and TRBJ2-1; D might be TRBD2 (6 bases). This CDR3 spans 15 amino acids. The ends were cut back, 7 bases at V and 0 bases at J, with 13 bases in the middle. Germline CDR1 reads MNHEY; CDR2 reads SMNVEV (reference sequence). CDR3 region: CASTWGVSSYNEQFF. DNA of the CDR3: TGTGCCAGCACCTGGGGGGTTAGCTCCTACAATGAGCAGTTCTTC.

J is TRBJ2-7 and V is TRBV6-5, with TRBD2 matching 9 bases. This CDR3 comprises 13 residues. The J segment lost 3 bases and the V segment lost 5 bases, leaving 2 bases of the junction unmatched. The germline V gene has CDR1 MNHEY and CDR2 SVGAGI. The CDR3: CASSLAGNYEQYF. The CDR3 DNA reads TGTGCCAGCAGTCTAGCGGGAAACTACGAGCAGTACTTC.

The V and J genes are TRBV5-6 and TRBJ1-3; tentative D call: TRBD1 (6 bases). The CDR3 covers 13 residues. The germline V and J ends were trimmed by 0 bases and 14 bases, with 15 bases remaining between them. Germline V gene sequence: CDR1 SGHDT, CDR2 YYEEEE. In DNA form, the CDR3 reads TGTGCCAGCAGCTTGGGTCTGGACAGAGCCTTATATTTT. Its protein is CASSLGLDRALYF.

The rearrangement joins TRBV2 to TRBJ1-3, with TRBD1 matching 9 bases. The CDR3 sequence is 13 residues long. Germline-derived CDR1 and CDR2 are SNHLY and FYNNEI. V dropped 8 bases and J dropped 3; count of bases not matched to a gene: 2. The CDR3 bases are TGTGCCAGCTTGGGACAGGGTGGAAACACCATATATTTT. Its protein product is CASLGQGGNTIYF.

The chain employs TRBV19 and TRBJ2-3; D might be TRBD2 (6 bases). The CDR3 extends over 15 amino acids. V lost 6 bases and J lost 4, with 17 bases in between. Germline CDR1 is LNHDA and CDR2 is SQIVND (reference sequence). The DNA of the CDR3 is TGTGCCAGTAGCATTCCGGGACTGTTAGCAGATACGCAGTATTTT. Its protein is CASSIPGLLADTQYF.

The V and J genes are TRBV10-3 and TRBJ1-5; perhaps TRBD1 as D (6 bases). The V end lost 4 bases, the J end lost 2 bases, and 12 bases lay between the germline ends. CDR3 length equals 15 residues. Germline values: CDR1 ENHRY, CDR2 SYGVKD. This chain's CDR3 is CAISGGQIRNQPQHF. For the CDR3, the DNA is TGTGCCATCAGTGGGGGACAAATACGCAATCAGCCCCAGCATTTT.

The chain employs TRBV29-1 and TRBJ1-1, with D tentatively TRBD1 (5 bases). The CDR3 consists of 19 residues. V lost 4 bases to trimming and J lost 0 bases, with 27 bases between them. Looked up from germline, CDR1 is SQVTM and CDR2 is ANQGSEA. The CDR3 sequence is CSVGVRPVDRNHMNTEAFF. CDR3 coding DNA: TGCAGCGTTGGGGTTAGGCCAGTAGACAGAAACCACATGAACACTGAAGCTTTCTTT. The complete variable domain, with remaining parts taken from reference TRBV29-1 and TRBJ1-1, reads SAVISQKPSRDICQRGTSLTIQCQVDSQVTMMFWYRQQPGQSLTLIATANQGSEATYESGFVIDKFPISRPNLTFSTLTVSNMSPEDSSIYLCSVGVRPVDRNHMNTEAFFGQGTRLTVV.

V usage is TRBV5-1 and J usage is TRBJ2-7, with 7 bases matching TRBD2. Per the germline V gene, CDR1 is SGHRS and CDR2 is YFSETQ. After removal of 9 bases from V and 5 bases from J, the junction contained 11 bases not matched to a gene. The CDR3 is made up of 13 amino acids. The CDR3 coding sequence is TGCGCCACAAGAGAGCGGGAAGGGGACGAGCAGTACTTC. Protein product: CATREREGDEQYF.

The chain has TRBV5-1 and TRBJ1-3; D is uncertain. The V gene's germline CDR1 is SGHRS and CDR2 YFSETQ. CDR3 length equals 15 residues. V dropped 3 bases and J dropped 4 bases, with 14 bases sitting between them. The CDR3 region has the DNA TGCGCCAGCAGCTCGATCGGTGGGTGGGGAAACACCATATATTTT. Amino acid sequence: CASSSIGGWGNTIYF.

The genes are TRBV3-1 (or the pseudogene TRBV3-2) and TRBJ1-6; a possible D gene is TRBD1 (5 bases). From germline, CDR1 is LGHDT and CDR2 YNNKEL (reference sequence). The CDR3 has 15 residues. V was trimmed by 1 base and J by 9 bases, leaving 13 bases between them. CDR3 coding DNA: TGTGCCAGCAGCCAAGGAGGGTGGGGCGGTTCACCCCTCCACTTT. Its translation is CASSQGGWGGSPLHF.

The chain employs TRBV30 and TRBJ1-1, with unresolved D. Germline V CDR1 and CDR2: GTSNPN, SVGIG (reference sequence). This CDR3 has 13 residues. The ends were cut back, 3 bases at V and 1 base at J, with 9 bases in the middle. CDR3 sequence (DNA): TGTGCCTGGAGGAAGAACCCGAACACTGAAGCTTTCTTT. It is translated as CAWRKNPNTEAFF.